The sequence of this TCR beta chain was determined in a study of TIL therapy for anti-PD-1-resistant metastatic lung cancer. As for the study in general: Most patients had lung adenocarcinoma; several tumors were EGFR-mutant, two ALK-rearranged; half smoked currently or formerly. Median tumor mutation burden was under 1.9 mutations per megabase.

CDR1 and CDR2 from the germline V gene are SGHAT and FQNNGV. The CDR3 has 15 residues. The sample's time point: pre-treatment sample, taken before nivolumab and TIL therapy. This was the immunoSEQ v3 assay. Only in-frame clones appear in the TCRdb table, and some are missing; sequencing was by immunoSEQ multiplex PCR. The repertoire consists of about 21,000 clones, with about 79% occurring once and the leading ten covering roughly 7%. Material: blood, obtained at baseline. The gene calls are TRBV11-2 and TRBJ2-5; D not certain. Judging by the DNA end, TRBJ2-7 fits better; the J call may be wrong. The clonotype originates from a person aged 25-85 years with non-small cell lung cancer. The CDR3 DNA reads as TGTGCCAGCAGCTTATCAGGTTCGGGTGTCCACGAGCAGTACTTC. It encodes CASSLSGSGVHEQYF.